These 25 T cell receptor beta chains originate from one sample sequenced in a study of blood T cell repertoires in COVID-19. Some clones are missing from TCRdb's copy, which holds only in-frame ones; the method was immunoSEQ multiplex PCR. The data show about 180,000 clones, with 65% to 90% seen just once and over 7% held by the top ten. The material sequenced was peripheral blood. The receptors come from a man aged 45-65 years with active or convalescent COVID-19.

The sample holds one count of this clone. This chain links TRBV7-3 with TRBJ2-3; 8 positions agree with TRBD1. The CDR3 sequence is 15 residues long. The V segment lost 0 bases and the J segment 4 bases; nucleotides outside the gene matches: 3. Germline values: CDR1 SGHTA, CDR2 FQGTGA. CDR3 sequence reads: CASSLTGTGADTQYF. As DNA, the CDR3 is TGTGCCAGCAGCTTAACTGGGACAGGCGCAGATACGCAGTATTTT.

The rearrangement joins TRBV7-2 to TRBJ2-7, with 8 bases that match TRBD2. Germline V CDR1 and CDR2: SGHTA, FQGNSA. J gave up 6 bases and V 3 bases, and 7 bases lay outside the gene matches. The CDR3 is made up of 14 amino acids. The CDR3 DNA is TGTGCCAGCAGCTTGACGGGGGGGTCGGGCGAGCAGTACTTC. Amino acid sequence: CASSLTGGSGEQYF.

This clone turned up a few times. The chain recombines TRBV2 with TRBJ2-7; 11 bases fit TRBD2. Trimming removed 1 base from V and 7 bases from J; junction bases left unmatched: 6. CDR3 length equals 15 residues. Germline lookup yields CDR1 SNHLY and CDR2 FYNNEI. The DNA of the CDR3 is TGTGCCAGCAGTGAAGAACTAGCGGGAGTTGGTGAGCAGTACTTC. Translated, it gives CASSEELAGVGEQYF. Using reference TRBV2 and TRBJ2-7 for the parts outside the CDR3, the full variable domain is EPEVTQTPSHQVTQMGQEVILRCVPISNHLYFYWYRQILGQKVEFLVSFYNNEISEKSEIFDDQFSVERPDGSNFTLKIRSTKLEDSAMYFCASSEELAGVGEQYFGPGTRLTVT.

The chain is built from TRBV4-3 and TRBJ2-3; 8 nucleotides match TRBD2. From germline, CDR1 is LGHNA and CDR2 YSLEER. This CDR3 region has 17 residues. Germline trimming cut 1 base from V and 4 bases from J; bases unmatched to any gene: 10. CDR3: CASSQAQAGVASDTQYF. The CDR3 nucleotides are TGCGCCAGCAGCCAAGCCCAAGCGGGGGTAGCATCAGATACGCAGTATTTT.

V usage is TRBV4-2 and J usage is TRBJ2-3; 7 bases match TRBD2. The CDR3 totals 18 residues. CDR1 LGHNA and CDR2 YNFKEQ come from the germline V gene. V dropped 1 base and J dropped 0; count of bases not matched to a gene: 10. CDR3 protein: CASSQAGGGLSSTDTQYF. In DNA form, the CDR3 reads TGTGCCAGCAGCCAAGCTGGGGGAGGGCTCTCTAGCACAGATACGCAGTATTTT.

The chain combines TRBV7-2 with TRBJ2-7; D is unclear. Germline CDR1 reads SGHTA; CDR2 reads FQGNSA. The CDR3 spans 15 residues. The V end lost 1 base, the J end lost 2 bases, and 12 bases lay between the germline ends. The CDR3 protein is CASSLEPGRPYEQYF. CDR3 sequence (DNA): TGTGCCAGCAGCTTAGAGCCAGGCAGACCCTACGAGCAGTACTTC.

This clone was picked up a small number of times. The rearrangement uses TRBV4-1 and TRBJ1-4, with TRBD1 matching over 8 bases. The CDR3 sequence is 15 residues long. Trimming removed 0 bases from V and 5 bases from J; junction bases left unmatched: 2. Germline CDR1 is MGHRA and CDR2 is YSYEKL. CDR3 residues: CASSQDNRGNEKLFF. The CDR3 bases are TGCGCCAGCAGCCAAGATAACAGGGGGAATGAAAAACTGTTTTTT.

The CDR3 region has the DNA TGTGCCAGCTCACCATACGGACAGGCTAATGAAAAACTGTTTTTT. This sequence encodes CASSPYGQANEKLFF. This chain joins TRBV18 and TRBJ1-4; 7 bases fit TRBD1. J was trimmed by 3 bases and V by 2 bases; bases with no gene match: 3. Germline V gene data show CDR1 as KGHSH and CDR2 as LQKENI. There are 15 residues in the CDR3.

V and J are TRBV2 and TRBJ2-7, with TRBD1 as a possible D gene (6 bases). The germline V gene encodes CDR1 SNHLY and CDR2 FYNNEI. This CDR3 region has 13 residues. V was pared by 1 base and J by 3 bases, with 7 bases between. CDR3 amino acids: CASSEGDNYEQYF. DNA for the CDR3: TGTGCCAGCAGTGAAGGGGACAACTACGAGCAGTACTTC. The whole variable domain, filled in from reference TRBV2 and TRBJ2-7, reads EPEVTQTPSHQVTQMGQEVILRCVPISNHLYFYWYRQILGQKVEFLVSFYNNEISEKSEIFDDQFSVERPDGSNFTLKIRSTKLEDSAMYFCASSEGDNYEQYFGPGTRLTVT.

The rearrangement uses TRBV10-3 and TRBJ2-5, with 12 nucleotides matching TRBD2. The germline V gene has CDR1 ENHRY and CDR2 SYGVKD. After removal of 2 bases from V and 0 bases from J, the junction contained 7 bases not matched to a gene. This CDR3 is built from 18 residues. CDR3 sequence: CAISERTSGDLYQETQYF. The CDR3 DNA is TGTGCCATCAGTGAGAGGACTAGCGGGGACCTGTACCAAGAGACCCAGTACTTC.

This chain connects TRBV20-1 to TRBJ1-5, with 7 bases that match TRBD1. Germline CDR1 and CDR2: DFQATT and SNEGSKA (reference sequence). The CDR3 runs 14 residues. The V and J ends lost 3 bases and 3 bases, in that order; junction bases with no gene match: 5. Written as DNA, the CDR3 is TGCAGTGCTAGTTCGGGACAGTTCAATCAGCCCCAGCATTTT. Amino acid sequence: CSASSGQFNQPQHF.

The chain couples TRBV6-5 to TRBJ2-3, with D perhaps matching TRBD2 (5 bases). The CDR3 consists of 15 residues. The germline V gene has CDR1 MNHEY and CDR2 SVGAGI. Trimming pared 0 bases from V and 0 bases from J, leaving 7 bases between. In DNA form, the CDR3 reads TGTGCCAGCAGTTACTCTCGCGGGAGCACAGATACGCAGTATTTT. Amino acid sequence: CASSYSRGSTDTQYF.

The chain is built from TRBV4-2 and TRBJ1-6; 9 bases are shared with TRBD1. The CDR3 is made up of 17 amino acids. J was trimmed by 0 bases and V by 5 bases; bases with no gene match: 5. CDR1 is LGHNA, CDR2 YNFKEQ, per germline. DNA for the CDR3: TGTGCCAGCAGCAGGGACAGGGAAAGCTCCTATAATTCACCCCTCCACTTT. Its translation: CASSRDRESSYNSPLHF.

V is TRBV3-1 (or the pseudogene TRBV3-2) and J is TRBJ1-5; 7 bases are a match to TRBD1. Germline lookup yields CDR1 LGHDT and CDR2 YNNKEL (reference sequence). The CDR3 is 14 residues long. Germline trimming cut 1 base from V and 6 bases from J; bases unmatched to any gene: 3. The CDR3 here is CASSQGAGGQPQHF. For the CDR3, the DNA is TGTGCCAGCAGCCAAGGGGCAGGGGGTCAGCCCCAGCATTTT.

The gene calls are TRBV6-5 and TRBJ2-1; D not certain. The V end lost 0 bases, the J end lost 4 bases, and 10 bases lay between the germline ends. The length of the CDR3 is 15 residues. Per the germline V gene, CDR1 is MNHEY and CDR2 is SVGAGI. CDR3 amino acids: CASSYSFRAYNEQFF. CDR3 nucleotides: TGTGCCAGCAGTTACTCGTTCCGAGCGTACAATGAGCAGTTCTTC.

V usage is TRBV18 and J usage is TRBJ2-5, with TRBD2 matching over 14 bases. V lost 4 bases and J lost 4; bases outside the gene matches: 2. Germline V gene sequence: CDR1 KGHSH, CDR2 LQKENI. This CDR3 has 15 residues. The CDR3 protein is CASSLGTSGRETQYF. CDR3 coding DNA: TGTGCCAGCTCACTTGGGACTAGCGGGAGAGAGACCCAGTACTTC.

The chain's CDR3 is CASSQTGLASSGNTIYF. In DNA form, the CDR3 reads TGTGCCAGCAGTCAGACAGGCTTGGCATCCTCTGGAAACACCATATATTTT. The chain uses TRBV25-1 and TRBJ1-3, with TRBD1 as a possible D gene (6 bases). The CDR3 extends over 17 amino acids. The ends were cut back, 5 bases at V and 0 bases at J, with 17 bases in the middle. Germline CDR1 is MGHDK and CDR2 is SYGVNS.

This rearrangement joins TRBV3-1 (or the pseudogene TRBV3-2) to TRBJ2-7, with TRBD1 matching over 7 bases. The CDR3 sequence is 13 residues long. Germline CDR1 reads LGHDT; CDR2 reads YNNKEL (reference sequence). Losses at the gene ends were 3 bases for V and 8 bases for J; bases not matched to a gene: 7. The CDR3 DNA is TGTGCCAGCAGCCATAATGGACAGGATCAGCAGTACTTC. Its protein is CASSHNGQDQQYF.

The J gene is TRBJ1-2, the V gene TRBV27; no clear D. The CDR3 contains 12 residues. V shed 6 bases and J shed 8 bases, with 13 bases lying between them. Germline CDR1 reads MNHEY; CDR2 reads SMNVEV (reference sequence). CDR3 DNA sequence: TGTGCCAGCAGGCCGGCGGGAGAGGGCTACACCTTC. Translating it yields CASRPAGEGYTF.

The V call is TRBV3-1 (or the pseudogene TRBV3-2), the J call TRBJ2-7; D possibly corresponds to TRBD2 (6 bases). Trimming took 3 bases from V and 1 from J, leaving 10 bases between them. Germline-derived CDR1 and CDR2 are LGHDT and YNNKEL (reference sequence). The CDR3 covers 14 residues. The CDR3 region has the DNA TGTGCCAGCAGCCACCAAGGGACTTCCTACGAGCAGTACTTC. As protein: CASSHQGTSYEQYF.

The chain couples TRBV5-1 to TRBJ1-2; 9 nucleotides match TRBD1. V gave up 3 bases and J gave up 5 bases; unmatched junction bases: 5. CDR1 SGHRS and CDR2 YFSETQ come from the germline V gene. The CDR3 loop spans 14 amino acids. CDR3 coding DNA: TGCGCCAGCAGCTGGGGGGACAGGGAATATGGCTACACCTTC. Protein product: CASSWGDREYGYTF.

The rearrangement links TRBV11-1 to TRBJ1-1; 7 nucleotides line up with TRBD1. Unmatched junction bases numbered 4, after V lost 7 bases and J lost 2 bases. Germline values: CDR1 SGHAT, CDR2 FQDESV (reference sequence). The CDR3 covers 13 residues. The DNA for the CDR3 is TGTGCCAGCAACGACAGGGTCAACACTGAAGCTTTCTTT. It is translated as CASNDRVNTEAFF.

The chain employs TRBV14 and TRBJ1-1, with 7 nucleotides matching TRBD1. V lost 6 bases to trimming and J lost 5 bases; unmatched junction nucleotides: 12. Germline V gene sequence: CDR1 SGHDN, CDR2 FVKESK. The CDR3 totals 15 residues. DNA of the CDR3: TGTGCCAGCAGGCTAGCCGGGACAGACAAGACTGAAGCTTTCTTT. Its translation: CASRLAGTDKTEAFF. The full variable domain, completed using reference TRBV14 and TRBJ1-1, is EAGVTQFPSHSVIEKGQTVTLRCDPISGHDNLYWYRRVMGKEIKFLLHFVKESKQDESGMPNNRFLAERTGGTYSTLKVQPAELEDSGVYFCASRLAGTDKTEAFFGQGTRLTVV.

The chain has TRBV9 and TRBJ1-1; TRBD1 matches 11 bases. Trimming took 3 bases from V and 8 from J; bases not matched to a gene: 3. Germline loops: CDR1 SGDLS, CDR2 YYNGEE. The CDR3 runs 13 residues. The CDR3 nucleotides are TGTGCCAGCAGCGCCAGGGACAGGGGGGAAGCTTTCTTT. As protein: CASSARDRGEAFF. Full variable domain (remainder filled in from reference TRBV9 and TRBJ1-1): DSGVTQTPKHLITATGQRVTLRCSPRSGDLSVYWYQQSLDQGLQFLIQYYNGEERAKGNILERFSAQQFPDLHSELNLSSLELGDSALYFCASSARDRGEAFFGQGTRLTVV.

The chain carries TRBV13 and TRBJ1-3; D possibly corresponds to TRBD1 (5 bases). The V gene's germline CDR1 is PRHDT and CDR2 FYEKMQ (reference sequence). The CDR3 spans 21 residues. V lost 3 bases and J lost 0, with 27 bases in between. CDR3 sequence: CASSFQNPLVSDRPSGNTIYF. CDR3 nucleotide sequence: TGTGCCAGCAGCTTTCAGAATCCCCTAGTAAGCGACAGACCCTCTGGAAACACCATATATTTT.